This T cell receptor (beta chain) was identified in a study of T cell repertoires in cytomegalovirus infection. Across the study: Epitope selection comprised recently identified HLA-C-restricted CMV epitopes and well-studied HLA-B-restricted CMV epitopes. In public TCR beta signatures, there were indications of both CMV infection and matching HLA type. General study points: Carriers of CMV and the relevant HLA type were discriminated by public TCR beta frequency. Dominating the ex vivo response were TCR beta clonotypes that were CMV-specific and HLA-C-restricted.

Germline CDR1 KGHSH, CDR2 LQKENI. V was clipped by 4 bases and J by 1 base; unmatched bases: 11. This CDR3 has 17 amino acids. This clonotype was recorded only once. Its target is not known. TCRdb itself ran the reads through MiXCR, one entry per CDR3 protein. The sample carries hundreds of thousands of distinct CDR3 sequences, roughly 30% recorded once. This chain uses TRBV18 with TRBJ2-3; 7 nucleotides agree with TRBD1. The starting material was cultured PBMCs, obtained from culture after CMV antigen stimulation. This receptor was taken from a human donor in good health (CMV status not recorded). Some clones in this sample may be carry-over from other donors' samples. For the CDR3, the DNA is TGTGCCAGCTCACTATTCCGGGACAGTCTCGGCACAGATACGCAGTATTTT. This translates into CASSLFRDSLGTDTQYF.